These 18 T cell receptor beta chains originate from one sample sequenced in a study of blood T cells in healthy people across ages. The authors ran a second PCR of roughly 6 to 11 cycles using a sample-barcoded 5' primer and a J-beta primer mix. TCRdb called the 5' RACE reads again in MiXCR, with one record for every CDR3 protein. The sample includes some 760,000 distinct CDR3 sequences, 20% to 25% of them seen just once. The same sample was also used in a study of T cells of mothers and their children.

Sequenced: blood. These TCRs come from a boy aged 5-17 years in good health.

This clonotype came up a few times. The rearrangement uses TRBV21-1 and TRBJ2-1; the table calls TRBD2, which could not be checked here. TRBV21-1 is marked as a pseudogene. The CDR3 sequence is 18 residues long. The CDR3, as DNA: TGTGCCAGCAGCCCCCAACGACTAAAAAAAGGGTCCTACAATGAGCAGTTCTTC. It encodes CASSPQRLKKGSYNEQFF.

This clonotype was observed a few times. Written as DNA, the CDR3 is TGTGCCATCAGTGTAGAGGATTCTAACTATGGCTACACCTTC. It encodes CAISVEDSNYGYTF. The chain combines TRBV10-3 with TRBJ1-2; D remains unclear. This CDR3 spans 14 amino acids. From germline, CDR1 is ENHRY and CDR2 SYGVKD. V was shortened by 4 bases and J by 0 bases, with 9 bases between the two germline ends.

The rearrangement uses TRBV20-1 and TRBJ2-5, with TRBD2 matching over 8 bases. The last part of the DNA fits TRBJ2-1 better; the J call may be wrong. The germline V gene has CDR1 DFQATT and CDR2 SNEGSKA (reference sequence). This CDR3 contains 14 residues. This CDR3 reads CSATGTSWGNEQFF. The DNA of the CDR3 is TGCAGTGCAACAGGGACTAGTTGGGGAAATGAGCAGTTCTTC.

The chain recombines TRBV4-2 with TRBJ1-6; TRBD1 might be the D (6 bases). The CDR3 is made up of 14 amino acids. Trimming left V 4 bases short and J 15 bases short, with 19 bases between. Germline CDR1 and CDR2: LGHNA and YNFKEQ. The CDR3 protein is CASSPRSTAGDLHF. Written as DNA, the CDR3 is TGTGCCAGCAGCCCAAGATCTACGGCAGGGGACCTCCACTTT.

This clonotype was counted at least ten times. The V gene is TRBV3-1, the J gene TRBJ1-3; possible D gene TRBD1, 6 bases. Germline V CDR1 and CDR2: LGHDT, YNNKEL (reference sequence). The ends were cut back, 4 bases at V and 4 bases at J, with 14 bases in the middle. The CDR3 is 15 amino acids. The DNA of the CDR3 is TGTGCCAGCAGCCTGACCCAGGGGTCCGGAAACACCATATATTTT. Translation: CASSLTQGSGNTIYF.

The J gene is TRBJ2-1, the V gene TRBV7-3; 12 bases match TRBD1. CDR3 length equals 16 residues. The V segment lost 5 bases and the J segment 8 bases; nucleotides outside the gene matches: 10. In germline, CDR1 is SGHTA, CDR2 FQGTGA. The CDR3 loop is CASSHEPGQGAHEQFF. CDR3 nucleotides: TGTGCCAGCAGCCATGAGCCGGGACAGGGGGCACATGAGCAGTTCTTC.

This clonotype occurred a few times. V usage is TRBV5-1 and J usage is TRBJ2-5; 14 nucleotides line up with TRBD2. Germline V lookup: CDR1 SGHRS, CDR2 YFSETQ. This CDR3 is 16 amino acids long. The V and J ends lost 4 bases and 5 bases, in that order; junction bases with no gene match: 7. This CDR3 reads CASSPGLAGGVETQYF. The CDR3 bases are TGCGCCAGCAGCCCCGGACTAGCGGGGGGAGTGGAGACCCAGTACTTC. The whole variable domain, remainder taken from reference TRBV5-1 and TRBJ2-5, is KAGVTQTPRYLIKTRGQQVTLSCSPISGHRSVSWYQQTPGQGLQFLFEYFSETQRNKGNFPGRFSGRQFSNSRSEMNVSTLELGDSALYLCASSPGLAGGVETQYFGPGTRLLVL.

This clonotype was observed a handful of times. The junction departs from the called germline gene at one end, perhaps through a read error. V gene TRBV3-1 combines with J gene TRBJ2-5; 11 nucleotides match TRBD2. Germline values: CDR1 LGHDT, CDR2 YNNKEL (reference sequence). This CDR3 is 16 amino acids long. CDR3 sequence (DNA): TGTGCCAGCAGCCGAAGACTAGCGGGGAACCAGGAGACCCAGTACTTC. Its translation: CASSRRLAGNQETQYF.

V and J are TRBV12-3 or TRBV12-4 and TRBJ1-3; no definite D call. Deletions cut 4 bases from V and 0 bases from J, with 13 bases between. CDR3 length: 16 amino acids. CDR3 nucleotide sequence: TGTGCCAGCAGTTCCGGCTTGTCCATCTCTGGAAACACCATATATTTT. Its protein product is CASSSGLSISGNTIYF.

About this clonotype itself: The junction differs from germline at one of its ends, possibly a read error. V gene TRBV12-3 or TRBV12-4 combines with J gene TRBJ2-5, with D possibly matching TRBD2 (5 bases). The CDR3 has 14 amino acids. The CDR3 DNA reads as TGTGCCAGCAGTCTGGACTGGGCACAAGAGACCCTGTACTTC. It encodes CASSLDWAQETLYF.

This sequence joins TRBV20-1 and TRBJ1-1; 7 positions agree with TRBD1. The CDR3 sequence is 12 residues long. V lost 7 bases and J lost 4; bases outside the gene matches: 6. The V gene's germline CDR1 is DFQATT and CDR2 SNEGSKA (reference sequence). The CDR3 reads CSGGRGGTEAFF. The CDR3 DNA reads TGCAGTGGGGGCAGGGGGGGCACTGAAGCTTTCTTT.

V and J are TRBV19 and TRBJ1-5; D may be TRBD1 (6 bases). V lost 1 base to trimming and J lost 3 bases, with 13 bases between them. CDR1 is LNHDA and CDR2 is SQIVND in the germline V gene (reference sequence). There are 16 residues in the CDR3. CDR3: CASSIVSGAANQPQHF. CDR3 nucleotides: TGTGCCAGTAGTATAGTATCGGGGGCAGCCAATCAGCCCCAGCATTTT.

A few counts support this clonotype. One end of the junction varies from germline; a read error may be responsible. CDR3: CASSDGQSSYEQYF. Here the CDR3 DNA reads TGTGCCAGCAGTGACGGACAGAGCTCCTATGAGCAGTACTTC. V gene TRBV6-4 combines with J gene TRBJ2-7; TRBD1 is a possible D gene (6 bases). Germline V CDR1 and CDR2: MRHNA, SNTAGT. This CDR3 comprises 14 residues.

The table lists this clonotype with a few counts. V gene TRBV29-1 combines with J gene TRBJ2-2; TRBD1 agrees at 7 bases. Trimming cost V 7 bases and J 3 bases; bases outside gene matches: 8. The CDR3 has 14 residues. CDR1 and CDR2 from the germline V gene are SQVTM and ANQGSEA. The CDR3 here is CSARTGVDTGELFF. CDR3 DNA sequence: TGCAGCGCCAGAACAGGGGTTGACACCGGGGAGCTGTTTTTT.

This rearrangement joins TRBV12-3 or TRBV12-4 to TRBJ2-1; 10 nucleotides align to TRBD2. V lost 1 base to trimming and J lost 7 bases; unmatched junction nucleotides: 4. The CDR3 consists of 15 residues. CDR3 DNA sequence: TGTGCCAGCAGTTTAGAGCGGGAGGGCCTAAATGAGCAGTTCTTC. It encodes CASSLEREGLNEQFF.

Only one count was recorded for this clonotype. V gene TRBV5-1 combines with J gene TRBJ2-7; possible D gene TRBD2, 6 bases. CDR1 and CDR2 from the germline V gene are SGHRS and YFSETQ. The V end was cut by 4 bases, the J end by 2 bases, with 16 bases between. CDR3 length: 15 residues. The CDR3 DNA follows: TGCGCCAGCAGCCCGGGAGACCTTAACCCCTACGAGCAGTACTTC. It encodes CASSPGDLNPYEQYF.

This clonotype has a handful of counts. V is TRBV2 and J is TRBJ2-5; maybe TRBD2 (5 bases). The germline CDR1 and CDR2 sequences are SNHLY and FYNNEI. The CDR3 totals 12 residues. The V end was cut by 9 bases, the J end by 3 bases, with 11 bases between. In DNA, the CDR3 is TGTGCCAGTGAGGCGGGTGAAGAGACCCAGTACTTC. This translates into CASEAGEETQYF.

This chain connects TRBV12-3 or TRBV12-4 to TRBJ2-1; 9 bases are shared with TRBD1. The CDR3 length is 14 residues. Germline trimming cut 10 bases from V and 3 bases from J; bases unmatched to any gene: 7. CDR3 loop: CATQGTGNYNEQFF. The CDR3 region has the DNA TGTGCCACCCAAGGGACAGGGAACTACAATGAGCAGTTCTTC.